This T cell receptor beta chain was sequenced during a study of neurological immune-mediated disorders. Time point denoted: longitudinal time-point 1 (baseline). The cDNA was produced through 5'RACE with 10-nucleotide random UMIs. Whenever a sequencing run was performed, it yielded over 190 million TCR-beta sequences from 15-18 subjects. TCRdb reprocessed the 5' RACE reads with MiXCR, giving one entry per CDR3 protein. This sample has around 37,000 distinct CDR3 sequences, with 3% to 3.5% found just once. Germline V CDR1 and CDR2: DFQATT, SNEGSKA (reference sequence). Germline trimming cut 5 bases from V and 8 bases from J; bases unmatched to any gene: 11. This CDR3 is 13 amino acids long. Study-wide findings and caveats: According to phylogenetic grouping, one related-CDR3 cluster, a possible signature, contained the repertoires of 18 of 34 multiple sclerosis patients. HTLV-1-associated myelopathy displayed the greatest TCR clonal expansion, and multiple sclerosis exhibited the smallest, lower than that of healthy controls.

This clonotype was detected many times. Its target is unknown. This TCR was sampled from a woman in her fifties or sixties with multiple sclerosis. Sequencing was done on a sample of PBMCs. This chain links TRBV20-1 with TRBJ1-2; 7 bases align to TRBD1. CDR3 residues: CSAHTGAWQGYTF. The CDR3 DNA reads TGCAGTGCTCATACAGGGGCTTGGCAAGGCTACACCTTC.